This TCR beta chain was captured in a study of T-cell memory formation after mild COVID-19. TCRdb passed the 5' RACE reads through MiXCR, listing each CDR3 protein once. Among about 410,000 distinct CDR3 sequences listed, 15% to 20% were seen once. This CDR3 comprises 15 residues. The V gene's germline CDR1 is SGHTA and CDR2 FQGNSA. Between the trimmed V and J ends, which lost 5 bases and 4 bases, there was a span of 17 bases. This clonotype has only a few counts. The receptor was derived from a man between 18 and 29 years old who had mild COVID-19 (a few samples of this study predate the infection). Cell type and time point are not known. Sequenced sample: PBMCs or a T cell subset sorted from them (not recorded which). This chain joins TRBV7-2 and TRBJ1-2; D unresolved. The CDR3 here is CASSPQSPLGYGYTF. The CDR3 nucleotides are TGTGCCAGCAGCCCACAATCTCCGCTGGGCTATGGCTACACCTTC.